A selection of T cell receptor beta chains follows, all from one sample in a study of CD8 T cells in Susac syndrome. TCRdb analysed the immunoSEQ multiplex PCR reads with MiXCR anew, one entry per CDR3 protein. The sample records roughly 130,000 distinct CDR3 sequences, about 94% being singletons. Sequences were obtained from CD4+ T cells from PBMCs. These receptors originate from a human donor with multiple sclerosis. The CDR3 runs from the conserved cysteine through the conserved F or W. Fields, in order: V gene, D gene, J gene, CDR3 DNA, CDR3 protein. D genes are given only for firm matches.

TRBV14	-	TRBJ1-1	TGTGCCAGCAGCCAAGTAAACGGGGGCCACACTGAAGCTTTCTTT	CASSQVNGGHTEAFF
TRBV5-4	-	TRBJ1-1	TGTGCCAGCAGTAATCGACAGGCAAACACTGAAGCTTTCTTT	CASSNRQANTEAFF
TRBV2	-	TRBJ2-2	TGTGCCAGCAGCGGGCAGGGAATTGGTGGCGGGGAGCTGTTTTTT	CASSGQGIGGGELFF
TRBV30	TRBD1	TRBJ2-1	TGTGCCTGGTTTGACAGGGGAAGTCACAATGAGCAGTTCTTC	CAWFDRGSHNEQFF
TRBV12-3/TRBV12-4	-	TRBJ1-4	TGTGCCAGCTGTCGGGGGGGAGTTGAAAAACTGTTTTTT	CASCRGGVEKLFF
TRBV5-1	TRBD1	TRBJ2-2	TGCGCCAGCGGACAGGGGGCGCTTGGCGGGGAGCTGTTTTTT	CASGQGALGGELFF
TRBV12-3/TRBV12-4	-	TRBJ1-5	TGTGCCAGCAGTTTTCCTCTGGGGCCCCAGCATTTT	CASSFPLGPQHF
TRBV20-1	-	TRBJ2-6	TGCAGTGCTAGAGGGGGGACTGGGGCCAACGTCCTGACTTTC	CSARGGTGANVLTF
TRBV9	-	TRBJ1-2	TGTGCCAGCAGCGTAGAGACAGAAGGTGGCTACACCTTC	CASSVETEGGYTF
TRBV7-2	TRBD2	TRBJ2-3	TGTGCCAGCACGAGCGGGGGGGCCCCAGATACGCAGTATTTT	CASTSGGAPDTQYF
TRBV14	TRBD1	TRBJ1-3	TGTGCCAGCAGCCAGGCGACAGGGAGCTCTGGAAACACCATATATTTT	CASSQATGSSGNTIYF
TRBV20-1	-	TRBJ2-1	TGCAGTGCTAGAGCCAGTACCTCATACAATGAGCAGTTCTTC	CSARASTSYNEQFF
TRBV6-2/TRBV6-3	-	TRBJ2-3	TGTGCCAGCAGTTACACCCTGTCGGTAGCGTCTAGCACAGATACGCAGTATTTT	CASSYTLSVASSTDTQYF
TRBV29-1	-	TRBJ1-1	TGCAGCGCCTCGGGACTAGCATATGGGGCTGAAGCTTTCTTT	CSASGLAYGAEAFF
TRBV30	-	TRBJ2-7	TGTGCCTGGAGTGTATACACCTCCTACGAGCAGTACTTC	CAWSVYTSYEQYF
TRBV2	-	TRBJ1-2	TGTGCCAGCTCCGGGACGTCAGCTAACTATGGCTACACCTTC	CASSGTSANYGYTF
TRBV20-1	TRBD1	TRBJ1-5	TGCAGTGCCCGAGCCGGGACAGGGGGGAATCAGCCCCAGCATTTT	CSARAGTGGNQPQHF